The entry below gives a single T cell receptor beta chain sequence along with its context. Its antigen remains unidentified. The sample holds no much larger clone one base away, and base qualities are not on file. The library was produced with 5' RACE. Sequencing took place on an Illumina HiSeq 2500. The second PCR ran for about 6 to 11 cycles and used a J-beta primer mix along with a sample-barcoded 5' primer. Each TCR beta cDNA molecule received a unique molecular identifier from a template-switch 5' adaptor carrying 12 random nucleotides. Each sample yielded at least 3 million CDR3-containing paired-end reads. The Mint cDNA synthesis kit, primed by a TRBC-specific oligonucleotide, was used to synthesize first-strand cDNA from all RNA. After uracil-DNA glycosylase treatment, a first 18-cycle PCR used universal primers M1SS and BC2_uni_R on all cDNA. As for the authors' bioinformatics: Each sample was normalized by randomly selecting 1 million high-quality reads, each carrying a distinct molecular identifier. Instead of being binned into consensus sequences, reads that shared molecular identifiers were thrown out. CDR3 identification, clonotype clustering and error correction used MiTCR with a Q25 quality threshold and the strictest error-elimination algorithm. Lower-bound total TCR beta diversity was estimated with a nonparametric unseen species model using Euler transformation. In TCRdb, the public reads were trimmed at Q25 with fastp and aligned with MiXCR, with productive beta chains retained. CDR3 protein sequences are deduplicated, and each keeps its most common genes and DNA. The V and J calls, along with clone size, are taken from TCRdb and not from the paper's own processing. Here the sample has 700,000 to 950,000 distinct CDR3 sequences; roughly 44% occur a single time. Jointly, the top ten make up 20% of the sample.

The approximately 40 donors, aged about 6 to 95 years, were systemically healthy Caucasian individuals from Russia. Each donor gave 9.5 to 10 milliliters of peripheral blood, drawn into EDTA-treated Vacutainer tubes. PBMCs were isolated by Ficoll-Paque density-gradient centrifugation, with at least 7 million obtained per sample. Total RNA was extracted from PBMCs with Trizol reagent, with at least 5.5 micrograms obtained per sample. For every donor, flow cytometry on a PBMC aliquot measured the percentage of naive CD45RAhigh/CD27high T cells. The data are from a study of blood T cells in healthy people across ages (dated by TCRdb to between 2014 and 2016). In the study overall: In model experiments, roughly one uniquely barcoded TCR beta cDNA molecule per two T cells was captured by template switching. Using deep sequencing normalized with unique cDNA molecular identifiers, the study measured how TCR beta repertoire diversity changes with age. Donors were grouped into four age groups: young (average approximately 15 years), middle-aged (roughly 40), aged (around 60) and long-lived (less than 85). Two additional independent replicas of 1 million unique cDNA reads from the same blood draw were analyzed for two donors (one aged 18 to 30 and one aged 80 or older). To avoid experimental bias, donors of different ages were distributed randomly across sequencing lanes. The paper's findings and limits, for the study overall: Donor CMV infection status was unknown, potentially confounding age-related changes in expanded clonotypes. As age increased, observed TCR beta diversity per million T cells dropped in a roughly linear way, and a significant reduction was already evident by age roughly 40. Estimates of total diversity based on one million sequenced T cells were considered lower bounds and underestimates. Conclusive comparison of naive and antigen-experienced compartments was prevented by the profiling of bulk unsorted PBMCs. There was a strong correlation between observed TCR beta diversity and the percentage of naive T cells measured by flow cytometry. The long-lived group showed more naive CD4+ T cells, fewer expanded clones and increased TCR diversity than the aged group, suggesting age selection.

CDR1 and CDR2, per the germline V gene (reference sequence), are LGHDT and YNNKEL. The CDR3 runs 14 amino acids, cysteine and phenylalanine included. The only DNA kept is the CDR3, 42 bases in frame from the first base. Trimming at the junction amounts to 0 bases on V and 1 base on J, and the germline ends lie 6 bases apart. Recombination connected TRBV3-1 to TRBJ1-1; no confident D gene assignment can be made. This clonotype originated in a woman aged 60-75 years in good health. Sequenced sample: blood. The CDR3: CASSQETGNTEAFF. The base sequence is TGTGCCAGCAGCCAAGAAACCGGGAACACTGAAGCTTTCTTT.